This T cell receptor beta chain stems from a study of T cell changes during pregnancy in multiple sclerosis. This CDR3 has 16 amino acids. V trimming: 5 bases; J trimming: 6 bases; junction bases outside the gene matches: 16. Per germline, CDR1 MDHEN and CDR2 SYDVKM. TCRdb keeps only in-frame clones here, not all; method: immunoSEQ multiplex PCR. The sample consists of tens of thousands of clones, 85% to 95% of them appearing once. The receptor was isolated from a female donor with multiple sclerosis, enrolled in a pregnancy study. The V call is TRBV28, the J call TRBJ2-7; 7 bases are shared with TRBD2. The sample consisted of peripheral blood, taken in the second trimester of pregnancy. DNA for the CDR3: TGTGCCAGCAGTCCCAGCCGAGGCGGGAGTAGGTCCGAGCAGTACTTC. It specifies CASSPSRGGSRSEQYF.